The clone carrying this TCR beta chain was seen a single time. The data stem from a study of T cell changes during pregnancy in multiple sclerosis. CDR1 is SGHNT and CDR2 is YYREEE in the germline V gene (reference sequence). V lost 4 bases and J lost 0; bases outside the gene matches: 3. The CDR3 has 15 residues. Libraries were prepared by immunoSEQ multiplex PCR; TCRdb keeps only in-frame clonotypes and omits some of them. Among around 77,000 clones listed, 91% were seen once. J is TRBJ2-1 and V is TRBV5-4; 8 nucleotides agree with TRBD2. The sequence derives from a female donor in good health, enrolled as a control in a pregnancy study. The source material was peripheral blood, sampled in the third trimester of pregnancy. The CDR3 DNA sequence: TGTGCCAGCAGCCCCGGGGGGGGCTCCTACAATGAGCAGTTCTTC. This encodes CASSPGGGSYNEQFF. Complete variable domain (other parts from reference TRBV5-4 and TRBJ2-1): ETGVTQSPTHLIKTRGQQVTLRCSSQSGHNTVSWYQQALGQGPQFIFQYYREEENGRGNFPPRFSGLQFPNYSSELNVNALELDDSALYLCASSPGGGSYNEQFFGPGTRLTVL.